This T cell receptor beta chain emerged from a study of T cells after yellow fever vaccination. This CDR3 comprises 15 residues. Trimming stripped 2 bases from V and 3 bases from J, with 10 bases between. Many counts were recorded for this clonotype. TCRdb redid the calling of the 5' RACE reads with MiXCR, one entry per CDR3 protein. This sample has around 310,000 distinct CDR3 sequences; around 4% occur once, and the top ten carry 20% to 25%. V is TRBV12-3 or TRBV12-4 and J is TRBJ2-2; no clear D gene. The receptor's source is a man between 18 and 29 years old who received the YFV17D yellow fever vaccine. The sample in question was PBMCs, obtained on the day of the yellow fever booster vaccination. In DNA, the CDR3 is TGTGCCAGCAGTTTAAGGTCCGGGTACACCGGGGAGCTGTTTTTT. Translated, it gives CASSLRSGYTGELFF.